This T cell receptor beta chain was sequenced during a study of cytomegalovirus exposure and HLA in healthy donors (dated by TCRdb to 2016 to 2017). Study-wide context: According to an earlier analysis of 450 to 650 of the donors, about 170 million T cells yielded roughly 110 million unique TCR beta sequences and approximately 300 Gb of sequence data. About 300 gigabases of sequencing data and approximately 93 million unique TCR sequences were included in an early release covering roughly 700 HLA-typed donors. In a later analysis, previously published TCR beta repertoires from 600 to 850 donors were re-analyzed and high-resolution HLA genotyping was added so that TCR occurrence patterns could be studied. On average, about 200,000 unique TCR beta nucleotide sequences were sequenced per donor among some 420 genotyped donors of the cohort, with about 19% of those sequences being non-productive. Of the 300 to 500 genotyped donors, 80% to 90% were placed in the genetic ancestry cluster associated with self-reported Caucasian donors. To decide whether each TCR beta V gene segment behaved as functional or pseudogenic, an earlier analysis of some 570 of the donors relied on high-throughput TCR beta sequencing. Donor age, sex, ethnicity and CMV serostatus were compiled together with the repertoire data. Every discovery cohort repertoire had been produced on one sequencing platform. A later genetic analysis took genome-wide SNP genotypes for about 55% of the 666 donors and used that subset as a discovery cohort. In addition to the first cohort of about 650 subjects, a separate validation cohort of 120 different subjects was used. Both class I and class II loci were covered by HLA typing, at four-digit resolution. Rather than drawing on any new phenotypic data, the later analysis identified candidate immune exposures from TCR beta sequences and the way those sequences occurred across donors. The study aimed to test whether cataloging public T cell receptors could reveal signatures of past pathogen exposure. The number of donors typed differed by locus, with 629-630 for A, B, C, DRB1 and DQB1, over 500 for DQA1, 606 for DPA1, and approximately 470 for DPB1. The study combined high-throughput TCR immunosequencing, statistical association of individual TCRs with disease status, and machine learning to predict cytomegalovirus infection status. The study used immunosequencing to profile the T cell repertoires of under 700 subjects and linked those repertoires to cytomegalovirus serostatus. Because of strong linkage in the cohort, 4 to 6 DR-DQ haplotypes were treated as single units for association and clustering. Points the paper makes about the study in general: According to a later analysis, most CMV-associated TCR beta chains appeared to be HLA-restricted, and the HLA associations seemed to be driven largely by CMV exposure. When HLA alleles, especially DR and DQ, strongly co-occurred, attributing TCR associations to individual alleles was difficult. A cluster of highly shared sequence variants was judged likely to represent a technical artifact of the sequencing pipeline. In a later genetic analysis, a missense DCLRE1C variant was associated with V-gene and J-gene trimming of TCR beta chains, and the association was replicated in an independent cohort. Because counts were too low, roughly 17 rarely observed V segments, including chromosome 9 orphons, were left out of the earlier analysis of 587 of the donors. A few of the identified cytomegalovirus-associated TCR beta chains were confirmed in vitro to be specific for cytomegalovirus antigens. Cytomegalovirus status was reported to be diagnosed by the classifier with high specificity and sensitivity in both the original and validation cohorts. In the study, approximately 150 TCR beta chains were listed as associated with cytomegalovirus. According to a later analysis, parvovirus B19, influenza, CMV and Epstein-Barr virus appeared linked to several top co-occurrence clusters. Linkage disequilibrium might explain the correlated functional status among segregating V segments, but an unknown experimental factor could not be excluded. The authors suggested that the approach could potentially be extended to other disease states and immunological phenotypes. In a later genetic analysis, fewer N-insertions in productive TCRs were reported among donors in an Asian-associated ancestry cluster than the roughly 700-donor mean. Sequencing depth was assumed to be roughly uniform across donors in the presence/absence analyses, though that assumption may not hold. Immune exposure information for the cohort was limited to CMV serostatus. A later analysis associated 16,951 TCR beta sequences with specific HLA alleles at a false discovery rate of 0.05. According to a later analysis, TCR association rates differed among HLA loci, with DRB1 alleles showing the most associated TCRs and HLA-C alleles showing the fewest. A further reported finding was that TCR beta sequences accurately predicted the HLA-A and HLA-B alleles for most subjects in the first cohort. Some IMGT-functional V segments, including TRBV6-2 and TRBV6-3, could not be told apart with the 87-base-pair reads, so those segments were excluded. Across donors, most TCR sequences were observed very rarely, whereas some public TCRs were present in many individuals. Broadly in line with IMGT annotations, most TCR beta V segments showed up in productive rearrangements about 87% or about 30% of the time in an earlier analysis of approximately 600 of the donors. Because some donors lacked HLA typing at each locus, the association tests relied only on the typed subset. In a later analysis, HLA-associated TCR beta chains showed more clonal expansion and lower generation probabilities than non-associated chains that were equally common. Only TCR beta chains were sequenced in this cohort, and the absence of alpha or paired-chain data limited detectable features.

In total, roughly 710 healthy bone marrow donors made up the cohort. At the time of sampling, all cohort members were nominally healthy, though unrecorded immune exposures were likely present. The donor was CMV seronegative and was included in the group of 352 seronegative cohort members. Every donor gave a peripheral blood sample, and the peripheral blood mononuclear cells from that sample were used for TCR beta sequencing. The Qiagen DNeasy Blood Extraction Kit was used to extract genomic DNA from the blood cell samples. As concerns this clone: Its binding antigen is unknown. The input lacks base qualities; no much larger clone sits a single base away.

The method was the immunoSEQ multiplex PCR assay. The multiplex PCR relied on a mix of 60 forward primers for TCR Vbeta segments and 13 reverse primers for TCR Jbeta segments. The CDR3 region of rearranged TCR beta genes was amplified from genomic DNA by a multiplex PCR assay. The amplified TCR beta libraries were sequenced on the Illumina HiSeq System as 87-base-pair reads. The original pipeline was this. A later analysis counted 75 million to 100 million unique TCR beta chains across the 550 to 750 repertoires, and roughly 9.9 million of these chains were shared by at least two donors. To remove PCR and sequencing errors, raw reads were error-corrected and collapsed into unique sequences using a nearest-neighbor algorithm that merged closely related sequences. V, D and J gene segments were assigned by aligning CDR3 sequences to IMGT reference sequences. Each retained sequence needed at least a six-nucleotide match to both a V gene segment and a J gene segment. A rearrangement counted as productive if the CDR3 had no stop codons and remained in frame with V and J, and every other rearrangement counted as non-productive. Following IMGT convention, CDR3 was defined as the stretch from the second conserved V-encoded cysteine to the conserved J-encoded phenylalanine. In an earlier analysis of more than 550 of the donors, sequences lacking an unambiguous match to a single V gene segment were excluded. An earlier analysis of 587 of the donors classified V segments as functional when productive rearrangements were above 56.7% and as segregating when the standard deviation between donors was above 5%. A statistical classification framework was developed to diagnose cytomegalovirus status using the catalog of TCR beta chain sequences. A later analysis assigned V and J genes by comparing TCR nucleotide sequences with IMGT/GENE-DB human TR gene sequences. The TCRdist pipeline was used in a later analysis to assign CDR3 sequences and most-parsimonious VDJ recombination scenarios. In a later analysis, every TCR beta chain was defined by the combination of its CDR3 amino acid sequence and its V-gene family, and reads without a unique V-gene family were dropped. In a later analysis, some 600 highly shared, low-generation-probability nucleotide sequences were removed to address suspected cross-contamination and a sequencing artifact. A later analysis calculated a clonal expansion index for each public chain from normalized within-repertoire ranks of inferred template counts. In a later analysis, generation probabilities were computed with a VDJ recombination model fitted to out-of-frame rearrangements, and the resulting probabilities were checked against IGoR. Hypergeometric tests were used in a later analysis to score TCR-TCR, TCR-HLA and TCR-CMV co-occurrence, with a repertoire-size bias correction applied to the TCR pairs. A later analysis estimated false discovery rates by permuting HLA or CMV assignments 20 times. A later analysis grouped co-occurring TCRs with DBSCAN, adding TCRdist sequence similarity when clustering within HLA-allele-positive subsets. Repertoires with fewer than 30,000 or more than 120,000 public chains were left out of co-occurrence clustering, as were five repertoires with anomalous nucleotide sharing. Held by TCRdb, this immuneACCESS table contains in-frame sequences only and omits some clones. Under half of the omission traces to an unresolved V gene where checked; the cause of the rest is unknown. The V and J calls and clone size come from that table; D and trimming were worked out from the DNA. Recorded for this sample are some 200,000 clones; about 79% of them occurred a single time. The ten largest clones represent around 1.7% of the sample.

Looking up the germline V gene (reference sequence) yields CDR1 DFQATT and CDR2 SNEGSKA. The CDR3 contains 11 residues, cysteine and phenylalanine counted. Only CDR3 DNA is held: 33 bases, read in frame from base 1. Trimming takes 6 bases from V and 5 bases from J, and the germline ends sit 10 bases apart. The clonotype comes from a man between 18 and 29 years old in good health and CMV-seronegative. Material for sequencing was PBMCs. The sequence is built from TRBV20-1 and TRBJ2-5; tentative D gene TRBD1, with 5 bases matching. Here the CDR3 is given as CSARVGETQYF. The DNA is as follows: TGCAGTGCCAGGGTTGGGGAGACCCAGTACTTC.